Each of the 23 T cell receptor beta chains below was sequenced from the same sample in a study of T-cell reconstitution after alpha-beta-depleted transplantation in children. Preparation of the TCRbeta library was carried out with unique molecular identifiers. TCRdb processed the PCR reads anew with MiXCR; each CDR3 protein has one entry. The data contain roughly 250,000 distinct CDR3 sequences, less than 9% of them seen just once; the ten biggest clones take up 6.3%. Sequences were derived from PBMCs, mostly from graft donor cells, sampled 180 days after TCRalphabeta/CD19-depleted stem cell transplant. These receptors originate from a male patient aged 10 to 17 who had a stem cell transplant for acute lymphoblastic leukemia, so the T cells may come from the graft donor.

V is TRBV19 and J is TRBJ2-7; tentative D call: TRBD2 (6 bases). There are 15 residues in the CDR3. The V gene lost 3 bases and the J gene lost 2 bases, with 14 bases spanning the gap. The germline V gene encodes CDR1 LNHDA and CDR2 SQIVND (reference sequence). For the CDR3, the DNA is TGTGCCAGTAGTATTGAGGCGGGGAGGACCTACGAGCAGTACTTC. It translates to CASSIEAGRTYEQYF.

This clonotype turned up a few times. The chain employs TRBV5-4 and TRBJ2-7; 9 bases are a match to TRBD2. The germline V gene encodes CDR1 SGHNT and CDR2 YYREEE (reference sequence). V gave up 10 bases and J gave up 5 bases; unmatched junction bases: 16. This CDR3 is built from 15 residues. CDR3 bases: TGTGCCTGCCAGCGGGAGGCCTTAATCGGGGACGAGCAGTACTTC. Protein sequence: CACQREALIGDEQYF.

This clonotype occurred many times. The chain has TRBV6-2 or TRBV6-3 and TRBJ2-7; 11 bases match TRBD2. This CDR3 is 14 amino acids long. After removal of 5 bases from V and 3 bases from J, the junction contained 3 bases not matched to a gene. Germline V gives CDR1 MNHEY, CDR2 SVGEGT. In DNA form, the CDR3 reads TGTGCCAGCAGTCTAGCGGGAGGTCTCTACGAGCAGTACTTC. It is translated as CASSLAGGLYEQYF.

This clonotype was picked up many times. The chain uses TRBV28 and TRBJ1-5, with TRBD1 matching over 7 bases. The CDR3 covers 16 residues. Germline CDR1 MDHEN, CDR2 SYDVKM. V lost 4 bases, J lost 0 bases, and 6 bases stayed unmatched. The CDR3 bases are TGTGCCAGCAGTTGGGACAGCCTATATAGCAATCAGCCCCAGCATTTT. This gives the protein CASSWDSLYSNQPQHF.

This clonotype was counted ten times or more. V gene TRBV4-1 combines with J gene TRBJ2-5, with D unresolved. Germline V gene data show CDR1 as MGHRA and CDR2 as YSYEKL. The CDR3 spans 16 residues. Trimming shortened V by 1 base and J by 4 bases, and 16 bases separated the two germline ends. In DNA form, the CDR3 reads TGCGCCAGCAGCCAAGGAATTCGGGCCGACCTAGAGACCCAGTACTTC. Protein: CASSQGIRADLETQYF.

At least ten counts were recorded for this clonotype. The chain combines TRBV3-1 with TRBJ1-2; a possible D gene is TRBD1 (5 bases). This CDR3 spans 13 amino acids. Germline assignment: CDR1 LGHDT and CDR2 YNNKEL (reference sequence). V shed 1 base and J shed 7 bases, with 10 bases lying between them. The CDR3, as DNA: TGTGCCAGCAGCCAAGGGCAGGGCTCTGGCTACACCTTC. This translates into CASSQGQGSGYTF.

This clonotype was detected many times. The rearrangement joins TRBV6-5 to TRBJ2-7; D could derive from TRBD1 or TRBD2 (7 bases each). CDR3 length: 15 amino acids. Trimming shortened V by 8 bases and J by 3 bases, and 20 bases separated the two germline ends. CDR1 and CDR2 (germline): MNHEY, SVGAGI. The CDR3 here is CASHGGRGGFYEQYF. The CDR3, as DNA: TGTGCCAGCCACGGGGGCAGGGGGGGATTCTACGAGCAGTACTTC.

In this sample, this clonotype turned up many times. V gene TRBV24-1 combines with J gene TRBJ2-1, with a tentative D call TRBD1 (5 bases). The CDR3 length is 14 residues. From germline, CDR1 is KGHDR and CDR2 SFDVKD. V was shortened by 6 bases and J by 8 bases, with 16 bases between the two germline ends. CDR3 protein: CATSSRGLVDEQFF. The DNA for the CDR3 is TGTGCCACCAGTTCTAGGGGTTTGGTTGATGAGCAGTTCTTC.

There are a few counts of this clonotype. The gene calls are TRBV24-1 and TRBJ1-5; possibly TRBD1 for D (5 bases). Trimming took off 4 bases at V and 13 bases at J, with 13 bases between the two ends. Germline CDR1 and CDR2: KGHDR and SFDVKD. This CDR3 has 12 amino acids. The CDR3 here is CATSDLTAVQHF. CDR3 in DNA: TGTGCCACCAGTGACTTGACAGCGGTTCAGCATTTT.

This clonotype came up many times. The gene calls are TRBV24-1 and TRBJ2-2; D possibly corresponds to TRBD2 (6 bases). V was trimmed by 1 base and J by 5 bases, leaving 13 bases between them. Germline-derived CDR1 and CDR2 are KGHDR and SFDVKD. There are 16 residues in the CDR3. In DNA, the CDR3 is TGTGCCACCAGTGATTTCTCCGTTGGGGGGACCGGGGAGCTGTTTTTT. Translation gives CATSDFSVGGTGELFF.

This clonotype was picked up one time. V usage is TRBV12-3 or TRBV12-4 and J usage is TRBJ2-2, with TRBD2 identical over 8 bases. The CDR3 sequence is 15 residues long. The ends lost 7 bases at V and 11 bases at J; junction bases unmatched: 15. The CDR3 DNA sequence: TGTGCCAGCATCCTTACCGGGACTAGTGGCGCCGAGCTGTTTTTT. It encodes CASILTGTSGAELFF.

The sample holds many counts of this clonotype. This chain joins TRBV5-4 and TRBJ2-1, with TRBD1 matching over 7 bases. Germline V gene sequence: CDR1 SGHNT, CDR2 YYREEE (reference sequence). Trimming removed 6 bases from V and 7 bases from J; junction bases left unmatched: 10. The CDR3 contains 14 residues. CDR3 loop: CASTGTVIENEQFF. CDR3 sequence (DNA): TGTGCCAGCACCGGGACAGTTATTGAGAATGAGCAGTTCTTC.

The chain is built from TRBV12-3 or TRBV12-4 and TRBJ2-7; TRBD1 aligns across 8 bases. J lost 2 bases, V lost 5 bases, and 20 bases had no gene match. The CDR3 is 19 residues long. In DNA, the CDR3 is TGTGCCAGCAGTCGACGGACTCCGGCGGGACAGGAGCTAACCTACGAGCAGTACTTC. Translating it yields CASSRRTPAGQELTYEQYF.

This clonotype was counted many times. The V and J genes are TRBV4-2 and TRBJ2-2; D is unresolved. The CDR3 contains 13 residues. Germline assignment: CDR1 LGHNA and CDR2 YNFKEQ. Between the trimmed V and J ends, which lost 5 bases and 6 bases, there was a span of 10 bases. As DNA, the CDR3 is TGTGCCAGCAGCGGATTTGATGCCGGGGAGCTGTTTTTT. Protein: CASSGFDAGELFF.

This clonotype was found many times. The chain recombines TRBV29-1 with TRBJ2-7, with TRBD1 identical over 9 bases. From germline, CDR1 is SQVTM and CDR2 ANQGSEA. This CDR3 has 12 residues. The V gene end was trimmed by 7 bases and the J gene end by 5 bases; junction bases not matched to a gene: 6. The CDR3 region is CSGSQGANEQYF. Here the CDR3 DNA reads TGCAGCGGATCACAGGGGGCTAACGAGCAGTACTTC.

In this sample, this clonotype turned up many times. The V and J genes are TRBV4-1 and TRBJ2-5, with D possibly matching TRBD1 (5 bases). The CDR3 extends over 14 amino acids. CDR1 and CDR2 from the germline V gene are MGHRA and YSYEKL. V lost 4 bases and J 2 bases, leaving 11 bases between the germline ends. The CDR3 region is CASSRPDKQETQYF. In DNA, the CDR3 is TGCGCCAGCAGCCGCCCGGACAAGCAAGAGACCCAGTACTTC.

This clonotype has ten or more counts. The rearrangement joins TRBV20-1 to TRBJ1-1; no reliable D call. The CDR3 is 14 residues long. Germline-derived CDR1 and CDR2 are DFQATT and SNEGSKA (reference sequence). The V end was cut by 3 bases, the J end by 0 bases, with 11 bases between. CDR3 region: CSASAGGMNTEAFF. CDR3 nucleotides: TGCAGTGCTAGCGCAGGCGGGATGAACACTGAAGCTTTCTTT.

The CDR3 loop reads CASRPGLLSYEQYF. In nucleotides, the CDR3 is TGTGCCAGCAGACCGGGGCTCCTCTCCTACGAGCAGTACTTC. The chain couples TRBV4-2 to TRBJ2-7, with D perhaps given as TRBD1 or TRBD2 (5 bases each). This CDR3 is 14 amino acids long. The V end lost 6 bases, the J end lost 0 bases, and 12 bases lay between the germline ends. Germline loops: CDR1 LGHNA, CDR2 YNFKEQ.

The CDR3 region has the DNA TGTGCCAGCAGCCATTTGGGCCTCACTAATTCACCCCTCCACTTT. Encoded protein: CASSHLGLTNSPLHF. This rearrangement joins TRBV3-1 to TRBJ1-6; D ambiguous. Germline lookup yields CDR1 LGHDT and CDR2 YNNKEL (reference sequence). Trimming stripped 3 bases from V and 6 bases from J, with 12 bases between. The CDR3 is 15 amino acids.

Regarding this clonotype: This may stem from a read error, because a much larger clone lies one nucleotide away. The J gene is TRBJ2-5, the V gene TRBV7-2; tentative D call: TRBD1 (6 bases). Germline lookup yields CDR1 SGHTA and CDR2 FQGNSA. This CDR3 has 15 residues. V dropped 5 bases and J dropped 1 base, with 14 bases sitting between them. Here the CDR3 reads CASSVWDTPQETQYF. DNA for the CDR3: TGTGCCAGCAGCGTTTGGGACACTCCCCAAGAGACCCAGTACTTC.

This clonotype has ten or more counts. The rearrangement joins TRBV19 to TRBJ2-7; 11 positions agree with TRBD1. Germline assignment: CDR1 LNHDA and CDR2 SQIVND (reference sequence). Losses at the gene ends were 10 bases for V and 1 base for J; bases not matched to a gene: 9. The CDR3 is made up of 15 amino acids. The CDR3 reads CATRSGTGGSYEQYF. Written as DNA, the CDR3 is TGTGCCACCAGATCCGGGACAGGGGGTTCCTACGAGCAGTACTTC.

This clonotype was seen at least ten times. This chain connects TRBV5-6 to TRBJ2-7; no firm D call. Germline V gene data show CDR1 as SGHDT and CDR2 as YYEEEE. The CDR3 is made up of 12 amino acids. Deletions cut 5 bases from V and 1 base from J, with 7 bases between. The DNA for the CDR3 is TGTGCCAGCAGGGGCGGTTCCTACGAGCAGTACTTC. It encodes CASRGGSYEQYF.

Note on this clonotype: Since a much larger clone is just one base distant, this may be a read error. The CDR3 spells CASGTGPEHGYTF. CDR3 in DNA: TGTGCCAGCGGAACGGGCCCGGAACATGGCTACACCTTC. V usage is TRBV6-6 and J usage is TRBJ1-2; D remains unclear. CDR3 length equals 13 residues. CDR1 is MNHNY, CDR2 SVGAGI, per germline (reference sequence). Trimming pared 8 bases from V and 6 bases from J, leaving 16 bases between.